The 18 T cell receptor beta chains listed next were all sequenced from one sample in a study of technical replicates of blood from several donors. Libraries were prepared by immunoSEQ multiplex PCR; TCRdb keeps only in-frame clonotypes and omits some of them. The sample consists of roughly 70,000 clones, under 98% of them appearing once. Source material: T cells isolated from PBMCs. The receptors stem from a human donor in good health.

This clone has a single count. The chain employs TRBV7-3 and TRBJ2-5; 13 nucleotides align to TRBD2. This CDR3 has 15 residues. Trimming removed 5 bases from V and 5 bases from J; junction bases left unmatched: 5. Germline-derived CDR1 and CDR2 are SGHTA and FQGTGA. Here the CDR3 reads CASSRLAGGRETQYF. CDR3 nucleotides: TGTGCCAGCAGCAGACTAGCGGGAGGTCGGGAGACCCAGTACTTC. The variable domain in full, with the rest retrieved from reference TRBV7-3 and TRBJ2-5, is GAGVSQTPSNKVTEKGKYVELRCDPISGHTALYWYRQSLGQGPEFLIYFQGTGAADDSGLPNDRFFAVRPEGSVSTLKIQRTERGDSAVYLCASSRLAGGRETQYFGPGTRLLVL.

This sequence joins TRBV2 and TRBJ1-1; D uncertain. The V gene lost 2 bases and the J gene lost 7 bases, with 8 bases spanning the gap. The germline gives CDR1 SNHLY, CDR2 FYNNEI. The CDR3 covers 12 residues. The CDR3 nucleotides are TGTGCCAGCAGTGAACGAGGGCATGAAGCTTTCTTT. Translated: CASSERGHEAFF.

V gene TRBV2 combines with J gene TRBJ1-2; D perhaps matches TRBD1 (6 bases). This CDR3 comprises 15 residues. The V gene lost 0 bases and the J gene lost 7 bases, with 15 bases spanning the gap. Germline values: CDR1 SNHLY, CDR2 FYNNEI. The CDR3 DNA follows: TGTGCCAGCAGTGAAGCGACCCAGGGGCTGGGTGGCTACACCTTC. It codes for CASSEATQGLGGYTF. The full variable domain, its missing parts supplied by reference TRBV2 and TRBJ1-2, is EPEVTQTPSHQVTQMGQEVILRCVPISNHLYFYWYRQILGQKVEFLVSFYNNEISEKSEIFDDQFSVERPDGSNFTLKIRSTKLEDSAMYFCASSEATQGLGGYTFGSGTRLTVV.

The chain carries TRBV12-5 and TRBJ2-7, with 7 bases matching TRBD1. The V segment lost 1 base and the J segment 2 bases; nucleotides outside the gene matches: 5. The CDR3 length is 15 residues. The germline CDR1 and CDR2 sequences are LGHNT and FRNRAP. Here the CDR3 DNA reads TGTGCTAGTGGTTTGGCCGGGACAGCAGCCTACGAGCAGTACTTC. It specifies CASGLAGTAAYEQYF.

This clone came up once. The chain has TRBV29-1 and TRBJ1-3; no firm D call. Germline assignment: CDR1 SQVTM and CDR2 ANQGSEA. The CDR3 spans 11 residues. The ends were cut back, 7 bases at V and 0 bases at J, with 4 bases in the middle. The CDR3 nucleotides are TGCAGCGGTAGCTCTGGAAACACCATATATTTT. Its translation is CSGSSGNTIYF.

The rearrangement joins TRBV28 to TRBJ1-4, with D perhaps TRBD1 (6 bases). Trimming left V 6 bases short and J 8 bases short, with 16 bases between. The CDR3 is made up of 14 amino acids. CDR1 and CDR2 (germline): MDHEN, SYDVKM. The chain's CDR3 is CASSLNRVWEKLFF. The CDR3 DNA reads TGTGCCAGCAGCCTCAACAGGGTTTGGGAAAAACTGTTTTTT.

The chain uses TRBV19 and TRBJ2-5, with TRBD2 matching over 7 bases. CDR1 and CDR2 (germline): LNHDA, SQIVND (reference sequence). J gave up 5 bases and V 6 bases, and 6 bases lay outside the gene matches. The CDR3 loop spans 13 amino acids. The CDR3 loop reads CASSGRQQETQYF. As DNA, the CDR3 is TGTGCCAGTAGCGGGAGGCAGCAGGAGACCCAGTACTTC.

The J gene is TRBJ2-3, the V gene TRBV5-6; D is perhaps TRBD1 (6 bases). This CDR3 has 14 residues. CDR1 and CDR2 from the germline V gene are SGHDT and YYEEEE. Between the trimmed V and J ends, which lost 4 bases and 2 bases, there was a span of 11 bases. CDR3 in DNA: TGTGCCAGCAGCACCGGGACAATCACAGATACGCAGTATTTT. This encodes CASSTGTITDTQYF.

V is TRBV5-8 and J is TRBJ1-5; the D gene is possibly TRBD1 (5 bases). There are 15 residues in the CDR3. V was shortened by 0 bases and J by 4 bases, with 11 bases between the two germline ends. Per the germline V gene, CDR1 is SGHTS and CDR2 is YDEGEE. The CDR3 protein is CASSLALGANQPQHF. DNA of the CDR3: TGTGCCAGCAGCTTGGCCTTAGGGGCTAATCAGCCCCAGCATTTT.

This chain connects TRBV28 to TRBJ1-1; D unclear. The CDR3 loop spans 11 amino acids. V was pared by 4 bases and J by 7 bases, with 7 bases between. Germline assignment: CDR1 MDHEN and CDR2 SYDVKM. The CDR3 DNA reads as TGTGCCAGCAGTTACCGGGGTGAAGCTTTCTTT. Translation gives CASSYRGEAFF.

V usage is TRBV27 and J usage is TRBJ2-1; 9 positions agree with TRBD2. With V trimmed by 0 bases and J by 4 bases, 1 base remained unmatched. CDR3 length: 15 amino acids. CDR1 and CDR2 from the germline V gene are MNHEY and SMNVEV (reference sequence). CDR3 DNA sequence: TGTGCCAGCAGTTTATCGAGCGGGAGGTACAATGAGCAGTTCTTC. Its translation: CASSLSSGRYNEQFF.

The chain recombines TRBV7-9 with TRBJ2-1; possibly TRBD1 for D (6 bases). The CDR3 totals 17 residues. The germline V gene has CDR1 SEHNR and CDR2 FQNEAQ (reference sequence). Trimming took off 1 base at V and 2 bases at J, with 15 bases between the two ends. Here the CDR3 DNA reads TGTGCCAGCAGCTTAGAGGGGGTTGGACTCGCCTACAATGAGCAGTTCTTC. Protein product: CASSLEGVGLAYNEQFF.

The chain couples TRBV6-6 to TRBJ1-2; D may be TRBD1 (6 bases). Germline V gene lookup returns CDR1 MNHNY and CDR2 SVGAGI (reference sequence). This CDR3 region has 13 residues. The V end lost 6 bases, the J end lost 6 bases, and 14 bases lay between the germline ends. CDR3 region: CASRPGDRNGYTF. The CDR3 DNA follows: TGTGCCAGCAGGCCAGGGGATCGGAATGGCTACACCTTC.

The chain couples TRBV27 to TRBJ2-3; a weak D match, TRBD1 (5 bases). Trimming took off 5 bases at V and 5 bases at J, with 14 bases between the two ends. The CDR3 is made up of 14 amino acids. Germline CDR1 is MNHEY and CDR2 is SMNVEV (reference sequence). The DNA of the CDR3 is TGTGCCAGCAGTGGGCAGGGAAGGAGAGATACGCAGTATTTT. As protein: CASSGQGRRDTQYF.

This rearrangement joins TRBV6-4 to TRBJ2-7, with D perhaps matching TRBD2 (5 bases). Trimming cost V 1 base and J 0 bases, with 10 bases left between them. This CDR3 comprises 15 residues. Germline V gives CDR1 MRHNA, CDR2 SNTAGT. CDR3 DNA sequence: TGTGCCAGCAGTGACTTGTCGGGGAGCTCCTACGAGCAGTACTTC. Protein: CASSDLSGSSYEQYF.

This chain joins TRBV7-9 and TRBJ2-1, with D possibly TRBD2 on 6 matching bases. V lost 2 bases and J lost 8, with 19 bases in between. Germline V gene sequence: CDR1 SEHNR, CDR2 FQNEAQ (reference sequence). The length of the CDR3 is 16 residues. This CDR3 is CASSLTPREKNHEQFF. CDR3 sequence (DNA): TGTGCCAGCAGCTTAACCCCCCGGGAGAAGAATCATGAGCAGTTCTTC.

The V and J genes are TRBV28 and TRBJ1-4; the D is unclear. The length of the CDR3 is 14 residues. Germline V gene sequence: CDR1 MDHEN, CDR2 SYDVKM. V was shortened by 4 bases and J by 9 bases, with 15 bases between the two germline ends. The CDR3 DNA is TGTGCCAGCAGTTGGGTGGGGAGGGATCAAAAACTGTTTTTT. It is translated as CASSWVGRDQKLFF.

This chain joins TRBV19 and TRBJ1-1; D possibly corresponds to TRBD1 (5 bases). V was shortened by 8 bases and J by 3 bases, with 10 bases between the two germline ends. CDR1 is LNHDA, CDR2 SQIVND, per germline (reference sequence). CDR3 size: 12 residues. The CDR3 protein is CASSPTDTEAFF. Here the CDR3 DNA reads TGTGCCAGTTCTCCGACAGACACTGAAGCTTTCTTT.